This TCR beta chain was documented in a study of T-cell reconstitution after alpha-beta-depleted transplantation in children. This clonotype was counted at least ten times. Germline V gene data show CDR1 as SGHTA and CDR2 as FQGNSA. V was clipped by 5 bases and J by 6 bases; unmatched bases: 8. The CDR3 totals 15 residues. Unique molecular identifiers featured in how the TCRbeta library was prepared. Using its own MiXCR run on the PCR reads, TCRdb lists one record per CDR3 protein. Among about 120,000 distinct CDR3 sequences, 10% were seen once, and the ten largest hold roughly 8%. Specimen: PBMCs from the stem cell graft donor, collected from the stem cell graft. The sequence was collected from a human donor who donated a stem cell graft to a child with acute lymphoblastic leukemia. The chain has TRBV7-2 and TRBJ2-1; TRBD1 agrees at 9 bases. The CDR3 protein is CASSRDRVLGNEQFF. The CDR3 DNA follows: TGTGCCAGCAGCCGGGACAGGGTATTGGGCAATGAGCAGTTCTTC.